This entry features one T cell receptor beta chain sequence. Its antigen is still unknown. This specimen comes from a study of graft-versus-host responses after intestinal transplantation. Some clones are missing from TCRdb's copy, which holds only in-frame ones; the method was immunoSEQ multiplex PCR. This sample yields approximately 90,000 clones, of which just under 95% are seen a single time; roughly 0.4% belongs to the top ten. The germline V gene has CDR1 SGHTA and CDR2 FQGTGA. With 2 bases removed from V and 3 bases from J, the gap between germline ends came to 9 bases. CDR3 size: 14 residues. The genes are TRBV7-3 and TRBJ2-3, with D possibly matching TRBD2 (5 bases). The specimen comprised unstimulated CD8+ T cells sorted from spleen or lymph node cells, sampled before transplant. The receptor was derived from a human donor who was the organ donor for an intestinal transplant. CDR3 sequence reads: CASSLGLGTDTQYF. Written as DNA, the CDR3 is TGTGCCAGCAGCTTAGGACTGGGAACAGATACGCAGTATTTT.